This T cell receptor (beta chain) derives from a study of T cell responses to AZD1222 COVID-19 vaccine. Trimming removed 7 bases from V and 7 bases from J, with 17 bases in between. The CDR3 contains 14 residues. The germline V gene encodes CDR1 MGHDK and CDR2 SYGVNS. This clone was seen once. Produced via immunoSEQ multiplex PCR; TCRdb's table is partial and in-frame only. In the table there are about 180,000 clones, about 91% of which are singletons. The sequencing here drew on peripheral blood, taken on day 0 of AZD1222 vaccination. This chain connects TRBV25-1 to TRBJ2-1; D gene unclear. This clonotype was sampled from an adult in good health. CDR3 nucleotide sequence: TGTGCCAGCACCGAAAGTGGGGTCCTAAATGAGCAGTTCTTC. Protein sequence: CASTESGVLNEQFF.